A selection of T cell receptor beta chains follows, all from one sample in a study of regulatory T cells in long-lasting Graves disease. MiXCR, applied by TCRdb to the multiplex PCR reads, yields one record per CDR3 protein. The sample yields 400,000 to 550,000 distinct CDR3 sequences, more than 13% seen once. The same data also contributed to another study, on T cells in Graves' hyperthyroidism and ophthalmopathy.

The input for sequencing was peripheral blood mononuclear cells (PBMCs), taken at new diagnosis, from a patient treated with antithyroid drugs. These receptors originate from a woman in her thirties with Graves disease. Each CDR3 is given with its conserved first and last residue. D genes are given only for firm matches. The size entry is marked missing in some rows and otherwise reads once, few, many or a size class.

D gene: .
V gene: TRBV3-1
J gene: TRBJ2-7
clone size: many
CDR3 DNA: TGTGCCAGCAGCCAAGGGGGTACACCCTACGAGCAGTACTTC
CDR3 protein: CASSQGGTPYEQYF

D gene: TRBD1
V gene: TRBV6-1
J gene: TRBJ2-7
clone size: many
CDR3 DNA: TGTGCCAGCAGTCAGGACAGGACCCGCTACGAGCAGTACTTC
CDR3 protein: CASSQDRTRYEQYF

D gene: TRBD1
V gene: TRBV24-1
J gene: TRBJ2-1
clone size: .
CDR3 DNA: TGTGCCACCAGTGATTTTGGGACAGGGTTTCCCCATGAGCAGTTCTTC
CDR3 protein: CATSDFGTGFPHEQFF

D gene: .
V gene: TRBV14
J gene: TRBJ2-2
clone size: many
CDR3 DNA: TGTGCCAGCAGCCAATACTATAGCGCTAACACCGGGGAGCTGTTTTTT
CDR3 protein: CASSQYYSANTGELFF

D gene: TRBD2
V gene: TRBV7-3
J gene: TRBJ2-1
clone size: many
CDR3 DNA: TGTGCCAGCAGCTTCGGACTAGCGGAGTACAATGAGCAGTTCTTC
CDR3 protein: CASSFGLAEYNEQFF

D gene: .
V gene: TRBV10-3
J gene: TRBJ1-4
clone size: few
CDR3 DNA: TGTGCCATCAGCGAGGGCTTAGCAACTAATGAAAAACTGTTTTTT
CDR3 protein: CAISEGLATNEKLFF

D gene: .
V gene: TRBV12-5
J gene: TRBJ1-5
clone size: .
CDR3 DNA: TGTGCTAGTGTCGCTGGGGGGAACAGGAATCAGCCCCAGCATTTT
CDR3 protein: CASVAGGNRNQPQHF

D gene: TRBD2
V gene: TRBV5-1
J gene: TRBJ2-3
clone size: .
CDR3 DNA: TGCGCCAGCAGGCCCTGGACTAGCGGGATAGATACGCAGTATTTT
CDR3 protein: CASRPWTSGIDTQYF

D gene: .
V gene: TRBV5-1
J gene: TRBJ2-7
clone size: many
CDR3 DNA: TGCGCCAGCAGCTTGGTTGCGGGAACCTACGAGCAGTACTTC
CDR3 protein: CASSLVAGTYEQYF

D gene: .
V gene: TRBV7-3
J gene: TRBJ1-3
clone size: few
CDR3 DNA: TGTGCCAGCAGCTTGGATGGGAGACAGGACACCATATATTTT
CDR3 protein: CASSLDGRQDTIYF

D gene: TRBD1
V gene: TRBV4-2
J gene: TRBJ1-1
clone size: few
CDR3 DNA: TGTGCCAGCAGCCAAGCACAGGGGACCACTGAAGCTTTCTTT
CDR3 protein: CASSQAQGTTEAFF

D gene: .
V gene: TRBV11-2
J gene: TRBJ2-2
clone size: many
CDR3 DNA: TGTGCCAGCAGCCACAGGACGGGAAACACCGGGGAGCTGTTTTTT
CDR3 protein: CASSHRTGNTGELFF

D gene: TRBD1
V gene: TRBV6-9
J gene: TRBJ2-1
clone size: many
CDR3 DNA: TGTGCCAGCAGTTACGGGACAGGTATTTACAATGAGCAGTTCTTC
CDR3 protein: CASSYGTGIYNEQFF

D gene: .
V gene: TRBV13
J gene: TRBJ2-5
clone size: many
CDR3 DNA: TGTGCCAGCAGCAAACAGGGCCGGGAGACCCAGTACTTC
CDR3 protein: CASSKQGRETQYF

D gene: .
V gene: TRBV7-9
J gene: TRBJ2-7
clone size: many
CDR3 DNA: TGTGCCAGCGTTGACGGATCCTACGAGCAGTACTTC
CDR3 protein: CASVDGSYEQYF

D gene: TRBD1
V gene: TRBV2
J gene: TRBJ1-4
clone size: many
CDR3 DNA: TGTGCCAGCAGTGAGGGAAAACAGGGGGCAGGGGAAAAACTGTTTTTT
CDR3 protein: CASSEGKQGAGEKLFF

D gene: .
V gene: TRBV11-2
J gene: TRBJ2-7
clone size: many
CDR3 DNA: TGTGCCAGCAGCTTAGAACTAGCTACTCACTACGAGCAGTACTTC
CDR3 protein: CASSLELATHYEQYF

D gene: TRBD1
V gene: TRBV5-1
J gene: TRBJ1-6
clone size: .
CDR3 DNA: TGCGCCAGCAGCTTGCGGACAGGGAATAATTCACCCCTCCACTTT
CDR3 protein: CASSLRTGNNSPLHF

D gene: .
V gene: TRBV11-2
J gene: TRBJ2-5
clone size: many
CDR3 DNA: TGTGCCAGCAGCTTAGAAGGATGGGGGGAGACCCAGTACTTC
CDR3 protein: CASSLEGWGETQYF

D gene: TRBD2
V gene: TRBV20-1
J gene: TRBJ2-7
clone size: .
CDR3 DNA: TGCAGTGCTACCACTCGACTAGCGGTTCGGTACGAGCAGTACTTC
CDR3 protein: CSATTRLAVRYEQYF

D gene: .
V gene: TRBV4-1
J gene: TRBJ2-1
clone size: few
CDR3 DNA: TGCGCCAGCAGCCAAGGAGGGCACTTCGATGAGCAGTTCTTC
CDR3 protein: CASSQGGHFDEQFF

D gene: TRBD2
V gene: TRBV18
J gene: TRBJ2-1
clone size: few
CDR3 DNA: TGTGCCAGCTCAGCAGGACTAGCGGGGGCGTCTAATGAGCAGTTCTTC
CDR3 protein: CASSAGLAGASNEQFF

D gene: TRBD1
V gene: TRBV12-3/TRBV12-4
J gene: TRBJ1-4
clone size: few
CDR3 DNA: TGTGCCAGCCGCGGGACAGGTCGTGAAAAACTGTTTTTT
CDR3 protein: CASRGTGREKLFF

D gene: TRBD1
V gene: TRBV3-1
J gene: TRBJ2-7
clone size: many
CDR3 DNA: TGTGCCAGCAGCCCAACGGGGACAGGGTTGGGCGAGCAGTACTTC
CDR3 protein: CASSPTGTGLGEQYF

D gene: TRBD2
V gene: TRBV28
J gene: TRBJ2-1
clone size: many
CDR3 DNA: TGTGCCAGCAGTTTTCCGAGACTAGCAAAAAGGGACTCCTACAATGAGCAGTTCTTC
CDR3 protein: CASSFPRLAKRDSYNEQFF

D gene: TRBD1
V gene: TRBV30
J gene: TRBJ2-7
clone size: .
CDR3 DNA: TGTGCCTGGAGTTTGGAGGCAGGGACAGGGCAGTACTTC
CDR3 protein: CAWSLEAGTGQYF

D gene: TRBD2
V gene: TRBV2
J gene: TRBJ2-7
clone size: many
CDR3 DNA: TGTGCCAGCCTGATGGCTAGCGGTACTTACGAGCAGTACTTC
CDR3 protein: CASLMASGTYEQYF

D gene: TRBD2
V gene: TRBV4-2
J gene: TRBJ2-1
clone size: few
CDR3 DNA: TGCGCCAGCAGCCAAGCTGAACCGGGACTAGCGGGAGGACGTGAGCAGTTCTTC
CDR3 protein: CASSQAEPGLAGGREQFF

D gene: TRBD2
V gene: TRBV7-9
J gene: TRBJ2-1
clone size: many
CDR3 DNA: TGTGCCAGCAGCTGGGGGACGGGACTAGCGGAAAAGCAGTTCTTC
CDR3 protein: CASSWGTGLAEKQFF

D gene: .
V gene: TRBV11-1
J gene: TRBJ1-2
clone size: many
CDR3 DNA: TGTGCCAGCAGCTTAATTCAGGGAGGCTACACCTTC
CDR3 protein: CASSLIQGGYTF

D gene: TRBD1
V gene: TRBV24-1
J gene: TRBJ2-5
clone size: many
CDR3 DNA: TGTGCCACCAGTGACCAGGACAGGGCGCACGAGACCCAGTACTTC
CDR3 protein: CATSDQDRAHETQYF

D gene: .
V gene: TRBV20-1
J gene: TRBJ1-6
clone size: many
CDR3 DNA: TGCAGTGCCCGGGAGATTAATTCACCCCTCCACTTT
CDR3 protein: CSAREINSPLHF

D gene: .
V gene: TRBV6-1
J gene: TRBJ1-2
clone size: .
CDR3 DNA: TGTGCCAGCAGTGGGCCTACGACGACCTATGGCTACACCTTC
CDR3 protein: CASSGPTTTYGYTF

D gene: .
V gene: TRBV5-1
J gene: TRBJ2-7
clone size: .
CDR3 DNA: TGCGCCAGCAGCTTGCAGACCGAGTCCTACGAGCAGTACTTC
CDR3 protein: CASSLQTESYEQYF

D gene: .
V gene: TRBV28
J gene: TRBJ2-1
clone size: many
CDR3 DNA: TGTGCCAGCAGTTTAGACATGTACAATGAGCAGTTCTTC
CDR3 protein: CASSLDMYNEQFF

D gene: .
V gene: TRBV7-3
J gene: TRBJ2-3
clone size: many
CDR3 DNA: TGTGCCAGCAGCTTATATTCGGCGGGTACGCAGTATTTT
CDR3 protein: CASSLYSAGTQYF

D gene: .
V gene: TRBV10-3
J gene: TRBJ1-5
clone size: few
CDR3 DNA: TGTGCCACCCGACCGGAGGGCCTGGGTCAGCCCCAGCATTTT
CDR3 protein: CATRPEGLGQPQHF

D gene: .
V gene: TRBV29-1
J gene: TRBJ2-1
clone size: few
CDR3 DNA: TGCAGCGTCGGAGGACTAGAGCAGTTCTTC
CDR3 protein: CSVGGLEQFF

D gene: .
V gene: TRBV29-1
J gene: TRBJ2-1
clone size: few
CDR3 DNA: TGCAGCGAATCCACAGGGAGCTCCTACAATGAGCAGTTCTTC
CDR3 protein: CSESTGSSYNEQFF

D gene: .
V gene: TRBV6-1
J gene: TRBJ2-1
clone size: many
CDR3 DNA: TGTGCCAGCACTAAGGGAAATGAGCAGTTCTTC
CDR3 protein: CASTKGNEQFF